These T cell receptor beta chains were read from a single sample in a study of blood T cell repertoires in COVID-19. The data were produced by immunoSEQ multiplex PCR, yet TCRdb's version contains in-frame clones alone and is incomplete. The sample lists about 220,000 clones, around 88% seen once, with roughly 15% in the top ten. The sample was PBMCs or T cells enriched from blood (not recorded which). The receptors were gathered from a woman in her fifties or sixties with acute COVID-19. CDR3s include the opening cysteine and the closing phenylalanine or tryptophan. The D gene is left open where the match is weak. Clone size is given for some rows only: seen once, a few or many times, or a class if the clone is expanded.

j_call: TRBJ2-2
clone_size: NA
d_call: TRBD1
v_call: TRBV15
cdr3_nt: TGTGCCACCAGCAGAGATCGGACAGGGGGAACCGGGGAGCTGTTTTTT
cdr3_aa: CATSRDRTGGTGELFF

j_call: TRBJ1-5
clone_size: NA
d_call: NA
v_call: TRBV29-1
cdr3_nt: TGCAGCGTCACGCAGGGAGGCCGCAATCAGCCCCAGCATTTT
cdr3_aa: CSVTQGGRNQPQHF

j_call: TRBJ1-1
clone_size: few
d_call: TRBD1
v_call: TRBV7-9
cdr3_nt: TGTGCCAGCAGCAGGGGACAGGTCAACACTGAAGCTTTCTTT
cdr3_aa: CASSRGQVNTEAFF

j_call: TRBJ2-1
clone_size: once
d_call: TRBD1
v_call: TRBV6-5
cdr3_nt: TGTGCCAGCAGTTACCCTCAGGGGGCGAGGAGTCATGAGCAGTTCTTC
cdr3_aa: CASSYPQGARSHEQFF

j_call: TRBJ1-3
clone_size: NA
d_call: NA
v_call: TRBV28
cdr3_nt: NA
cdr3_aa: CASSFGAGGANTIYF

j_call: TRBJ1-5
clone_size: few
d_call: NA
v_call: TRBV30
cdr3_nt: TGTGCCTGGAGCCGGGTCGGGTTGGGCAATCAGCCCCAGCATTTT
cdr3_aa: CAWSRVGLGNQPQHF

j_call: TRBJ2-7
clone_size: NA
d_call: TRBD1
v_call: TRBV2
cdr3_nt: TGTGCCGTCTGGGACAGGGCGGTTCACGAGCAGTACTTC
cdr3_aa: CAVWDRAVHEQYF

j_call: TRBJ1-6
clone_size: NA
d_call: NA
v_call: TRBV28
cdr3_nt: TGTGCCAGCATAAGGGGGAGCTCCTATAATTCACCCCTCCACTTT
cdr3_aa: CASIRGSSYNSPLHF

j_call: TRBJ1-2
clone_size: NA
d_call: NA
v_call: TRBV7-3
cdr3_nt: TGTGCCAGCAGCCCTACCGGGCAGGGCATAAGCGGCTACACCTTC
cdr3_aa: CASSPTGQGISGYTF

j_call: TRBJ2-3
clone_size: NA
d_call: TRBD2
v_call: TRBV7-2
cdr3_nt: TGTGCCAGCAAAACTGGGGCGGGAGTTAGGGATACGCAGTATTTT
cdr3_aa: CASKTGAGVRDTQYF

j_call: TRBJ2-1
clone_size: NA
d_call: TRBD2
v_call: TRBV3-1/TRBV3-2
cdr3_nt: TGTGCCAGCAGCCGGACCACGCTAGCGGGTGAGCAGTTCTTC
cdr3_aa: CASSRTTLAGEQFF

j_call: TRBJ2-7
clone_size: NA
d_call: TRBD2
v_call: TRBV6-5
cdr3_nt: TGTGCCAGCAGGTCCCCTAGCGGACGGCCCTACGAGCAGTACTTC
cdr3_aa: CASRSPSGRPYEQYF

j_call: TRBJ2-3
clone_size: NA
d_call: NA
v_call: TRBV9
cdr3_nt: TGTGCCAGCAGCGTAGGCGGAGACACAGATACGCAGTATTTT
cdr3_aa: CASSVGGDTDTQYF

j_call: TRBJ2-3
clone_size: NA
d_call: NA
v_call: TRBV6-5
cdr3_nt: TGTGCCAGCAGTTACCTCGGGGGACCCACAGATACGCAGTATTTT
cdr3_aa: CASSYLGGPTDTQYF

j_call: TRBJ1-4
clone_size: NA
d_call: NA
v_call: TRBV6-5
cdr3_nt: TGTGCCAGCAGCAACCAGGGTGCAACTAATGAAAAACTGTTTTTT
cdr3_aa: CASSNQGATNEKLFF

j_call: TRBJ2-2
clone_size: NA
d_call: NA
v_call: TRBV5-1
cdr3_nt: TGCGCCAGCAGCTTGGGCCAGCGAAACACCGGGGAGCTGTTTTTT
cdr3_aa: CASSLGQRNTGELFF

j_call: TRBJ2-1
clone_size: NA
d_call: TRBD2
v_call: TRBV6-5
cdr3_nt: TGTGCCAGCAGACTAGCGGGCTACAATGAGCAGTTCTTC
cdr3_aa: CASRLAGYNEQFF

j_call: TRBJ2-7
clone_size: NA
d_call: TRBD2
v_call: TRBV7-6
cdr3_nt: TGTGCCAGCAGCACGCTAGCGGGAGGATCCTACGAGCAGTACTTC
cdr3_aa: CASSTLAGGSYEQYF

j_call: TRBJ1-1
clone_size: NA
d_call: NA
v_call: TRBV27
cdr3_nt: TGTGCCAGCAGTTCTGAATTCGGGGGACGAAGGACTGAAGCTTTCTTT
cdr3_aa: CASSSEFGGRRTEAFF

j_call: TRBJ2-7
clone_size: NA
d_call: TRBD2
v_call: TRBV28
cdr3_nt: TGTGCCAGCAGGGTAGCGGGGTCCTACGAGCAGTACTTC
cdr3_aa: CASRVAGSYEQYF

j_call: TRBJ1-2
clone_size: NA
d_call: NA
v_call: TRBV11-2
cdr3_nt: TGTGCCAGCAGCTTAGATTCCCTGTTCTATGGCTACACCTTC
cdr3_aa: CASSLDSLFYGYTF

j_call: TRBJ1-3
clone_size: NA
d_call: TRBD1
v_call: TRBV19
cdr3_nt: TGTGCCAGTAGTACGCGGACAGGCACAGGAAACACCATATATTTT
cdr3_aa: CASSTRTGTGNTIYF

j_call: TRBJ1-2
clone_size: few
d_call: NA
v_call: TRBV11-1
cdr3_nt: TGTGCCAGCAGTTATGAGGGGGTCGGCTATGGCTACACCTTC
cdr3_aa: CASSYEGVGYGYTF

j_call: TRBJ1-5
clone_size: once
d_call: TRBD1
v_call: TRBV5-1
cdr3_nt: TGCGCCAGCAGCTTGCACAGGGGTACTAGCGGAGGCAATCAGCCCCAGCATTTT
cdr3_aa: CASSLHRGTSGGNQPQHF

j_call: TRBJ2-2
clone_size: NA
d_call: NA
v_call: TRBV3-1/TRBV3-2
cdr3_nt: TGTGCCAGCAGCCAAGCTGGGGCGGACACCGGGGAGCTGTTTTTT
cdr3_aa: CASSQAGADTGELFF

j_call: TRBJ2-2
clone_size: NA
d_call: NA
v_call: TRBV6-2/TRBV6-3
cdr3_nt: TGTGCCAGCAGCTACTACTATAGCACCGGGGAGCTGTTTTTT
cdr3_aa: CASSYYYSTGELFF

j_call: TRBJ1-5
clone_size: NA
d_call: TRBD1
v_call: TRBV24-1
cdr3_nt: TGTGCCACCATGGACAGGGAGGATCAGCCCCAGCATTTT
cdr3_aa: CATMDREDQPQHF

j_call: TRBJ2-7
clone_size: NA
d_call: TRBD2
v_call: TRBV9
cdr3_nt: TGTGCCAGCAGCCATCGGGACTATACACCCTACGAGCAGTACTTC
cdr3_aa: CASSHRDYTPYEQYF

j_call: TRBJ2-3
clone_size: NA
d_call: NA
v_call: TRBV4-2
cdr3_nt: TGTGCCAGCAGCCCAGAGCGTAGCGGCTCCTTCCGAGGCACAGATACGCAGTATTTT
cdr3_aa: CASSPERSGSFRGTDTQYF

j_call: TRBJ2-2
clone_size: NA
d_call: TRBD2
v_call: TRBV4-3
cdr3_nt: TGCGCCAGCAGCCAAGATGGCTGGCTAGCGGATGGGGCCGGGGAGCTGTTTTTT
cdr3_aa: CASSQDGWLADGAGELFF

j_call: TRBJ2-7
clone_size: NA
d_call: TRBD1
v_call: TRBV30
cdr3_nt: TGTGCCTGGAGTGTGCACAGGGGCGAGCAGTACTTC
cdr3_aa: CAWSVHRGEQYF

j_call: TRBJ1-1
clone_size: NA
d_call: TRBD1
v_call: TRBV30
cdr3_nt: TGTGCCTGGAGAGGGACAGCGAACACTGAAGCTTTCTTT
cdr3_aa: CAWRGTANTEAFF

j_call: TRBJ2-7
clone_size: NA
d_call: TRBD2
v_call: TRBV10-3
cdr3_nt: TGTGCCATCAGTGACCTCACTAGCGGGTCCTCCTACGAGCAGTACTTC
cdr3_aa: CAISDLTSGSSYEQYF

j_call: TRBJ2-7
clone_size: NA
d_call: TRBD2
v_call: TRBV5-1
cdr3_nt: TGCGCCAGCAGCGGGAGCGGGATCTCCTACGAGCAGTACTTC
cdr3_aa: CASSGSGISYEQYF

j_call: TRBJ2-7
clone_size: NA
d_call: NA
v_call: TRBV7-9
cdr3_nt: TGTGCCAGCAGCTTAGCGCTGGAGGGGTACGACGAGCAGTACTTC
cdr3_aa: CASSLALEGYDEQYF

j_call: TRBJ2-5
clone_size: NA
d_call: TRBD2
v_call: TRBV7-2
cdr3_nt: TGTGCCAGCAGCTTGAGCGGGAGTAAAGAGACCCAGTACTTC
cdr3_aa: CASSLSGSKETQYF